Below, 10 T cell receptor beta chains from the same sample are listed, as sequenced in a study of CD8+CD57+ T cells in acquired aplastic anemia. It was patients with CD8+CD57+ cell expansion by flow cytometry who were chosen for sequencing. Profiling that covered TCR beta VDJ and CDR3 relied on genomic DNA as its template. Each CDR3 protein is one row after TCRdb ran MiXCR on the reads. The sample yields under 500,000 distinct CDR3 sequences, more than 25% seen once. Sequences were obtained from sorted CD4+, CD8+, or CD8+CD57+ T cells (not recorded which) from PBMCs. The receptor set was obtained from a human donor with aplastic anemia.

V is TRBV24-1 and J is TRBJ2-3; perhaps TRBD1 as D (6 bases). Looked up from germline, CDR1 is KGHDR and CDR2 is SFDVKD. The CDR3 extends over 13 amino acids. The V gene lost 4 bases and the J gene lost 5 bases, with 9 bases spanning the gap. The CDR3 sequence is CATSEGAVDTQYF. CDR3 nucleotides: TGTGCCACCAGTGAGGGGGCCGTAGATACGCAGTATTTT.

The V call is TRBV20-1, the J call TRBJ2-6; D is ambiguous. The CDR3 spans 12 residues. Germline assignment: CDR1 DFQATT and CDR2 SNEGSKA (reference sequence). V shed 6 bases and J shed 10 bases, with 13 bases lying between them. The CDR3 DNA follows: TGCAGTGCAAGGGCCCCGAGGAACGTCCTGACTTTC. The encoded protein is CSARAPRNVLTF.

This clonotype was counted ten times or more. This sequence joins TRBV20-1 and TRBJ2-7; tentative D call: TRBD2 (5 bases). The ends were cut back, 3 bases at V and 6 bases at J, with 18 bases in the middle. Per germline, CDR1 DFQATT and CDR2 SNEGSKA (reference sequence). The CDR3 consists of 14 residues. Written as DNA, the CDR3 is TGCAGTGCTAGGAGCGGAGGCCTCAAGACCGAGCAGTACTTC. This gives the protein CSARSGGLKTEQYF.

The chain carries TRBV6-5 and TRBJ1-5; D not resolved. The CDR3 is made up of 14 amino acids. Germline assignment: CDR1 MNHEY and CDR2 SVGAGI. V was cut by 2 bases and J by 6 bases, with 11 bases left in between. The CDR3 sequence: CASSYDTASQPQHF. In DNA, the CDR3 is TGTGCCAGCAGTTACGATACGGCGAGTCAGCCCCAGCATTTT.

The chain joins TRBV19 to TRBJ2-5; maybe TRBD2 (5 bases). CDR3 length: 13 amino acids. Germline V lookup: CDR1 LNHDA, CDR2 SQIVND (reference sequence). Trimming stripped 3 bases from V and 4 bases from J, with 9 bases between. This CDR3 is CASSMGVAETQYF. The CDR3 coding sequence is TGTGCCAGTAGTATGGGAGTGGCAGAGACCCAGTACTTC.

This clonotype appeared many times. The genes are TRBV5-8 and TRBJ1-5, with TRBD1 identical over 10 bases. There are 14 residues in the CDR3. V lost 5 bases, J lost 6 bases, and 5 bases stayed unmatched. CDR1 is SGHTS, CDR2 YDEGEE, per germline. This chain's CDR3 is CASRMGQGFQPQHF. For the CDR3, the DNA is TGTGCCAGCAGGATGGGACAGGGGTTTCAGCCCCAGCATTTT. Combining the CDR3 with reference TRBV5-8 and TRBJ1-5 gives the whole variable domain EAGVTQSPTHLIKTRGQQATLRCSPISGHTSVYWYQQALGLGLQFLLWYDEGEERNRGNFPPRFSGRQFPNYSSELNVNALELEDSALYLCASRMGQGFQPQHFGDGTRLSIL.

The V gene is TRBV30, the J gene TRBJ2-7, with D unclear. Germline-derived CDR1 and CDR2 are GTSNPN and SVGIG (reference sequence). This CDR3 region has 11 residues. Trimming removed 3 bases from V and 6 bases from J, with 9 bases in between. The CDR3 sequence is CAWRDHLEQYF. The CDR3 bases are TGTGCCTGGAGAGACCATCTCGAGCAGTACTTC.

This clonotype has at least ten counts. The chain couples TRBV10-2 to TRBJ2-5; a possible D gene is TRBD2 (6 bases). From germline, CDR1 is WSHSY and CDR2 SAAADI. V lost 8 bases and J 3 bases, leaving 16 bases between the germline ends. The CDR3 extends over 14 amino acids. The CDR3 reads CASGASAGEETQYF. The CDR3, as DNA: TGCGCCAGCGGTGCTAGCGCCGGGGAAGAGACCCAGTACTTC.

The rearrangement joins TRBV5-1 to TRBJ1-2, with D possibly matching TRBD1 (5 bases). Germline V gene sequence: CDR1 SGHRS, CDR2 YFSETQ. This CDR3 comprises 14 residues. The ends were cut back, 4 bases at V and 3 bases at J, with 13 bases in the middle. This chain's CDR3 is CASSPGPGDYGYTF. CDR3 coding DNA: TGCGCCAGCAGCCCGGGACCCGGGGACTATGGCTACACCTTC. The full variable domain, its missing parts supplied by reference TRBV5-1 and TRBJ1-2, is KAGVTQTPRYLIKTRGQQVTLSCSPISGHRSVSWYQQTPGQGLQFLFEYFSETQRNKGNFPGRFSGRQFSNSRSEMNVSTLELGDSALYLCASSPGPGDYGYTFGSGTRLTVV.

This clonotype was recorded many times. The chain joins TRBV10-3 to TRBJ2-7; 13 nucleotides agree with TRBD2. This CDR3 region has 15 residues. Germline loops: CDR1 ENHRY, CDR2 SYGVKD. The J segment lost 4 bases and the V segment lost 3 bases, leaving 3 bases of the junction unmatched. The CDR3 sequence: CAISDLTSGRYEQYF. Here the CDR3 DNA reads TGTGCCATCAGTGATCTGACTAGCGGGAGGTACGAGCAGTACTTC.